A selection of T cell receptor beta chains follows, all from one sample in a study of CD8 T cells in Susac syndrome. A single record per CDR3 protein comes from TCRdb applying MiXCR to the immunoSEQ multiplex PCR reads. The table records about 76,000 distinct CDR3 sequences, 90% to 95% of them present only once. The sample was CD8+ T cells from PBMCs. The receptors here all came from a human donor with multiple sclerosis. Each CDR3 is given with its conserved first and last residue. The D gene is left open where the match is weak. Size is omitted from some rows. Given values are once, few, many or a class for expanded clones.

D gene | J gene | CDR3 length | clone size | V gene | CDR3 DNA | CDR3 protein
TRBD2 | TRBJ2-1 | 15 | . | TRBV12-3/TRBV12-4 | TGTGCCAGCAGCGGACTAGCGGGAGTAGGCGATGAGCAGTTCTTC | CASSGLAGVGDEQFF
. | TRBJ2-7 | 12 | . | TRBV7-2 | TGTGCCAGCAGCTTAACCCTGGGCGAGCAGTACTTC | CASSLTLGEQYF
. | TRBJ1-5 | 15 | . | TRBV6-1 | TGTGCCAGCAGTGGGACAGATTATAGCAATCAGCCCCAGCATTTT | CASSGTDYSNQPQHF
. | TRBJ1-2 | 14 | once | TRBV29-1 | TGCAGCGTTGAAGATCGGACAGCAATCTATGGCTACACCTTC | CSVEDRTAIYGYTF
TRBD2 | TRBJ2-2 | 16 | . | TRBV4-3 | TGCGCCAGCAGCCAACATAGCGGGTTTAACACCGGGGAGCTGTTTTTT | CASSQHSGFNTGELFF
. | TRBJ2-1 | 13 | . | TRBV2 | TGTGCCAGCAGCGGCGGTACCTACAATGAGCAGTTCTTC | CASSGGTYNEQFF
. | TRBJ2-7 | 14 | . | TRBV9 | TGTGCCAGCAGCGAGACAGGAGGCTCCTCCGAGCAGTACTTC | CASSETGGSSEQYF
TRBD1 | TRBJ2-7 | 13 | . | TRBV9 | TGTGCCAGCGGGACAGCTTCTTCCTACGAGCAGTACTTC | CASGTASSYEQYF
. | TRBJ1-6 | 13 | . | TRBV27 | TGTGCCAGCTCCCCGGGAAAGAATTCACCCCTCCACTTT | CASSPGKNSPLHF
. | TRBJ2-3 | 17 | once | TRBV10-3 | TGTGCCATCAGTGAGTCGGAGGGGGGGGGCCCCACAGATACGCAGTATTTT | CAISESEGGGPTDTQYF
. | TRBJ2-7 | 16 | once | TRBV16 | TGTGCCAGCAGTTTCGTTCTAGGAGGCGGGAACTACGAGCAGTACTTC | CASSFVLGGGNYEQYF
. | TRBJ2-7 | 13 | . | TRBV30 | TGTGCCTGGAGTAGCCGGGAATCCTACGAGCAGTACTTC | CAWSSRESYEQYF
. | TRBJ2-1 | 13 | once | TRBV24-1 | TGTGCCACCAGTGAACTCCGGGGCGGTGAGCAGTTCTTC | CATSELRGGEQFF
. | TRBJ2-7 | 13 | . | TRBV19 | TGTGCCAGTAGTATAGCGACTAGCTACGAGCAGTACTTC | CASSIATSYEQYF
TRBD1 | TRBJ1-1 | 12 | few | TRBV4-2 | TGTGCCAGCAGGGGACAGACTACTGAAGCTTTCTTT | CASRGQTTEAFF
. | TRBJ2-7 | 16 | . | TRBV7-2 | TGTGCCAGCAGCTTAGCGGAGTGGGAGGATTACTACGAGCAGTACTTC | CASSLAEWEDYYEQYF
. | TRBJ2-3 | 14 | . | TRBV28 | TGTGCCAGCAGTCCCACTCGCCTGGCAGATACGCAGTATTTT | CASSPTRLADTQYF
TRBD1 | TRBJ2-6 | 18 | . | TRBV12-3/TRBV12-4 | TGTGCCACCACTCCCTTAGGGACAGGGTCGGAGTGGGCCAACGTCCTGACTTTC | CATTPLGTGSEWANVLTF
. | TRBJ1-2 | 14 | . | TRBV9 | TGTGCCAGCAGCCCCCGTCTCCAGAACTATGGCTACACCTTC | CASSPRLQNYGYTF
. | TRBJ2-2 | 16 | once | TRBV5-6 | TGTGCCAGCAGCGTGGGACACCTCCAGAACACCGGGGAGCTGTTTTTT | CASSVGHLQNTGELFF
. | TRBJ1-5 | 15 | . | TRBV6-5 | TGTGCCAGCAGTTACTCAGGGAGGGAGGATCAGCCCCAGCATTTT | CASSYSGREDQPQHF
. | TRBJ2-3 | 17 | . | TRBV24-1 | TGTGCCACCAGTGAACCTGCTTTCGGAGGGCCGGCAGATACGCAGTATTTT | CATSEPAFGGPADTQYF
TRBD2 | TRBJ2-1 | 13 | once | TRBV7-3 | TGTGCCAGCAGCTTTGCTAGCGGCCATGAGCAGTTCTTC | CASSFASGHEQFF
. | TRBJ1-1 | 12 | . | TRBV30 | TGTGCCTGGAGTATGGGTGGGACTGAAGCTTTCTTT | CAWSMGGTEAFF
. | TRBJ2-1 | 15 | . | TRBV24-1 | TGTGCCACCAGTGATCCCGGGGGCTCCTACAATGAGCAGTTCTTC | CATSDPGGSYNEQFF
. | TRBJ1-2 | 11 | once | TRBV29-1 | TGCAGCGTCGACAGCCAATATGGCTACACCTTC | CSVDSQYGYTF
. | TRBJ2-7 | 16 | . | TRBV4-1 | TGCGCCAGCAGCCAAGAAGGCGGGCCCACCTCCTACGAGCAGTACTTC | CASSQEGGPTSYEQYF
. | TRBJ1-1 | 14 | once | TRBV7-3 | TGTGCCAGCAGCTTACAAGGGGAAAACACTGAAGCTTTCTTT | CASSLQGENTEAFF
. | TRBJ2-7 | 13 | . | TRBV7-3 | TGTGCCAGCAGCCCCGGACCGGGGGACGAGCAGTACTTC | CASSPGPGDEQYF
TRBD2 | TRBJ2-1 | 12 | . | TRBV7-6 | TGTGCCAGCAGCTATGGACTAGATGAGCAGTTCTTC | CASSYGLDEQFF
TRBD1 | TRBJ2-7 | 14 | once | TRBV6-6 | TGTGCCAGCAGTCCACCGGGACAGGCCTACGAGCAGTACTTC | CASSPPGQAYEQYF
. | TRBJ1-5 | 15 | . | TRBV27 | TGTGCCAGCAGTTCAATATTGGAGGTAGATCAGCCCCAGCATTTT | CASSSILEVDQPQHF
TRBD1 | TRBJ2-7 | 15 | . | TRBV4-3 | TGCGCCAGCAGCCAATCGACAGGGGCAGGCTACGAGCAGTACTTC | CASSQSTGAGYEQYF
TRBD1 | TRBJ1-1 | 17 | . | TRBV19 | TGTGCCAGTAGTATGGCGGCGAACAGGGGGATTAGGACTGAAGCTTTCTTT | CASSMAANRGIRTEAFF
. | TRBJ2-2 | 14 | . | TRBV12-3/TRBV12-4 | TGTGCCAGCAGTTATTCAGGGAACACCGGGGAGCTGTTTTTT | CASSYSGNTGELFF
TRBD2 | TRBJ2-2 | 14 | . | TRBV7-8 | TGTGCCAGCAGCCCTACGGGACTAGCCCAAGAGCTGGTTTTT | CASSPTGLAQELVF
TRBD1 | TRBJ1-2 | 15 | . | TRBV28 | TGTGCCAGCAGCCCGGGACAGGGATATCGTGGTGGCTACACCTTC | CASSPGQGYRGGYTF
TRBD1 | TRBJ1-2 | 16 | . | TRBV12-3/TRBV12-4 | TGTGCCAGCAGTTTCACAGGGGGCAATACTAACTATGGCTACACCTTC | CASSFTGGNTNYGYTF
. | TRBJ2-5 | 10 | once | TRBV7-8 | TGTGCCAGCAGCTACTCGCCCCAGTACTTC | CASSYSPQYF
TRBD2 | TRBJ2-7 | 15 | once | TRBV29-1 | TGCAGCGTTGAGACTAGCGGGAGAAGCCCCTACGAGCAGTACTTC | CSVETSGRSPYEQYF
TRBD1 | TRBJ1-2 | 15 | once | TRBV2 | TGTGCCAGCAGGCCTCCGGGACAGGGGGAAAGCGGCTACACCTTC | CASRPPGQGESGYTF
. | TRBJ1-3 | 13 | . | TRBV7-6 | TGTGCCAGCAGCCATTCTCCTGGTAACACCATATATTTT | CASSHSPGNTIYF
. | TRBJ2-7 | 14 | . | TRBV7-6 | TGTGCCAGCAGCACTACCGGGATCTCCTACGAGCAGTACTTC | CASSTTGISYEQYF
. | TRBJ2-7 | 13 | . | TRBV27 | TGTGCCAGCAGGGGCGAGGGTTCCTACGAGCAGTACTTC | CASRGEGSYEQYF
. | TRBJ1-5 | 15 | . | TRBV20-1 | TGCAGTGCCACAAAGTGGACCCATAGCAATCAGCCCCAGCATTTT | CSATKWTHSNQPQHF
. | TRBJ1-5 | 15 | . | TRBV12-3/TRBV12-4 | TGTGCCAGCAGTCCTAGTGGGTTCATTCATCAGCCCCAGCATTTT | CASSPSGFIHQPQHF
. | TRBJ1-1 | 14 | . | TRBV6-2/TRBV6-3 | TGTGCCAGCAGTTTGACAGCTAGGGGCACTGAAGCTTTCTTT | CASSLTARGTEAFF
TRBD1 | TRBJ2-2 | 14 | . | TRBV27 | TGTGCCAGCCGATGGGACAGGGACACCGGGGAGCTGTTTTTT | CASRWDRDTGELFF
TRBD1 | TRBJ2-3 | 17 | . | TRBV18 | TGTGCCAGCTCATACGAAACGGACAGGGGGCGGAGAGATACGCAGTATTTT | CASSYETDRGRRDTQYF
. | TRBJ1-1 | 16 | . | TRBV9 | TGTGCCAGCAGCCCCCAAGGTCTGGGGGTACGAACTGAAGCTTTCTTT | CASSPQGLGVRTEAFF
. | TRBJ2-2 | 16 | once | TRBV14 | TGTGCCAGCAGCCAAACAGACAGGTTGAACACCGGGGAGCTGTTTTTT | CASSQTDRLNTGELFF
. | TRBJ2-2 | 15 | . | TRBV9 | TGTGCCAGCAGCGGAACAGGGTCGGGCACCGGGGAGCTGTTTTTT | CASSGTGSGTGELFF
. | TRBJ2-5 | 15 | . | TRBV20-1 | TGCAGTGCTAGAGTTTCGGGGACCCCCCAAGAGACCCAGTACTTC | CSARVSGTPQETQYF
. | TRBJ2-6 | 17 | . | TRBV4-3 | TGCGCCAGCAGCCAAGATATATGGAGGAGTGCGGCCAACGTCCTGACTTTC | CASSQDIWRSAANVLTF
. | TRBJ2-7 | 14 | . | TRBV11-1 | TGTGCCAGCAGCTTAGGTCCAGGGTCCTACGAGCAGTACTTC | CASSLGPGSYEQYF
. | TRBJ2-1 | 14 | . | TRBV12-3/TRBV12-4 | TGTGCCAGCAGTATACCGGGACGGCACAATGAGCAGTTCTTC | CASSIPGRHNEQFF
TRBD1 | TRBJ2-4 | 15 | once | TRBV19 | TGTGCCAGTAGTATAGATGAACAGGGGGCAGGCATTCAGTACTTC | CASSIDEQGAGIQYF
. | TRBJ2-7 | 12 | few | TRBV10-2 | TGCGCCAGCAGTGCGGGGTTCTACGAGCAGTACTTC | CASSAGFYEQYF